This T cell receptor beta chain came from a study of Ad26.COV2.S vaccination and SARS-CoV-2 variants. Whole-study context: Ad26.COV2.S, an intramuscular injection, was given once or twice 56 days apart.

TCRdb keeps only in-frame clones here, not all; method: immunoSEQ multiplex PCR. The sample consists of about 400,000 clones, about 89% of them appearing once. General study findings and limits: TCR breadth and depth analyses may have underestimated total T cell responses.

The germline V gene has CDR1 MGHRA and CDR2 YSYEKL. Trimming took 2 bases from V and 4 from J; bases not matched to a gene: 2. This CDR3 is built from 15 residues. As to this clone: No antigen is known for it.

The treatment denotes: 15 to 20 received Ad26.COV2.S at low or high dose, single or two shots; 5 received placebo; per-sample allocation not given. The study sampled participants on day 63 after the first vaccine or placebo injection. The chain combines TRBV4-1 with TRBJ2-7, with 13 bases aligning to TRBD2. The clonotype was recovered from a person between 18 and 60 years old who received the Ad26.COV2.S COVID-19 vaccine or a placebo. The source material was peripheral blood, sampled in a trial of Ad26.COV2.S vaccine versus placebo. The CDR3 is CASSQRLAGGYEQYF. The CDR3 region has the DNA TGCGCCAGCAGCCAAAGACTAGCGGGAGGATACGAGCAGTACTTC.